This T cell receptor beta chain was captured by sequencing in a study of T cell changes during pregnancy in multiple sclerosis. Trimming shortened V by 5 bases and J by 6 bases, and 7 bases separated the two germline ends. CDR1 is DFQATT, CDR2 SNEGSKA, per germline (reference sequence). The CDR3 covers 11 residues. The table came from immunoSEQ multiplex PCR; TCRdb's copy has only in-frame clones and leaves some out. The sample lists about 64,000 clones; less than 95% were seen once. V and J are TRBV20-1 and TRBJ2-2; weak D call: TRBD2 (6 bases). The sample in question was peripheral blood, obtained in the third trimester of pregnancy. The TCR was taken from a female donor in good health, enrolled as a control in a pregnancy study. The CDR3 nucleotides read TGCAGTGCTTGGGGGGCCGGGGAGCTGTTTTTT. It is translated as CSAWGAGELFF.